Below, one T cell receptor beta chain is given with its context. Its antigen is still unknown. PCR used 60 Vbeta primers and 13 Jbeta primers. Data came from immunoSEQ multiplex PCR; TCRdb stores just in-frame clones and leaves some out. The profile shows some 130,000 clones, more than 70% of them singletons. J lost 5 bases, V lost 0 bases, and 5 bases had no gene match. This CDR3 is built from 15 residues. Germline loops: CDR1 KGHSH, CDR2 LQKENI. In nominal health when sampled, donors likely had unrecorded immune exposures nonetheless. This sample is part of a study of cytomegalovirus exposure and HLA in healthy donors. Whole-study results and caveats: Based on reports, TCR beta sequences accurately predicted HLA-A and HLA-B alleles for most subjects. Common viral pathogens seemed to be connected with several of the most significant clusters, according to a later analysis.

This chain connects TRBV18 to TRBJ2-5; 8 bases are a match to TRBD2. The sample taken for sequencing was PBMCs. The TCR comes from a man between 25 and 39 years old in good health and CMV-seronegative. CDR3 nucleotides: TGTGCCAGCTCACCACCCGGGACTAGTGGCGAGACCCAGTACTTC. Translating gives CASSPPGTSGETQYF.